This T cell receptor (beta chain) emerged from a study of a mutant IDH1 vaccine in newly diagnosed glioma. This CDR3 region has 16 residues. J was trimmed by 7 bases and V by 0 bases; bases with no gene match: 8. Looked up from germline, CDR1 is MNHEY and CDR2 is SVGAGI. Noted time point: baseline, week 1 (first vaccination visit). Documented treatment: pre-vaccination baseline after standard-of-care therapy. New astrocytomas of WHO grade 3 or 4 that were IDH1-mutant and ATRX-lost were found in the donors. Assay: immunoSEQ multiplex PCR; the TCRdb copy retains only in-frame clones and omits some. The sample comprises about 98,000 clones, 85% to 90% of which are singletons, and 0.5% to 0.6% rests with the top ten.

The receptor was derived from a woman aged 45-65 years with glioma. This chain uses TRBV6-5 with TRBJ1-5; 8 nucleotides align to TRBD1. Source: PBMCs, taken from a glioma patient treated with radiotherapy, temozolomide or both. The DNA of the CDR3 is TGTGCCAGCAGTTACTCCGGGACAGGTCTAGGCCAGCCCCAGCATTTT. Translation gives CASSYSGTGLGQPQHF.